These T cell receptor beta chains were read from a single sample in a study of T cells in localized non-small cell lung cancer. The data were produced by immunoSEQ multiplex PCR, yet TCRdb's version contains in-frame clones alone and is incomplete. The sample holds about 3,000 clones, 25% seen once. The specimen was lung tumor tissue, collected before any cancer treatment. These receptors came from a man aged 40 to 70 with stage III lung adenocarcinoma. Both conserved end residues are part of each CDR3. A D gene is named only where the DNA matches it firmly. For some rows the clone size is stated as once, few or many, or as a class when expanded; others skip it.

CDR3: CASSQQRGGYGYTF
DNA: TGCGCCAGCAGCCAGCAGCGGGGCGGCTATGGCTACACCTTC
V: TRBV1
J: TRBJ1-2
size: -
D: -

CDR3: CASSQTDRATNEKLFF
DNA: TGTGCCAGCAGCCAGACGGACAGGGCAACTAATGAAAAACTGTTTTTT
V: TRBV11-3
J: TRBJ1-4
size: medium-sized
D: TRBD1

CDR3: CSGGFRTGELFF
DNA: TGCAGCGGAGGATTTCGGACCGGGGAGCTGTTTTTT
V: TRBV29-1
J: TRBJ2-2
size: few
D: -

CDR3: CASSVGVNPEKLFF
DNA: TGTGCCAGCAGCGTAGGAGTCAACCCCGAAAAACTGTTTTTT
V: TRBV9
J: TRBJ1-4
size: -
D: -

CDR3: CASSPTPGTFSGANVLTF
DNA: TGTGCCAGCAGCCCAACCCCCGGGACATTCTCTGGGGCCAACGTCCTGACTTTC
V: TRBV11-3
J: TRBJ2-6
size: -
D: -

CDR3: CASSPGLAALNGELFF
DNA: TGTGCCAGCAGCCCGGGACTAGCGGCCTTGAACGGGGAGCTGTTTTTT
V: TRBV11-3
J: TRBJ2-2
size: -
D: TRBD2

CDR3: CASNTRGGQADTQYF
DNA: TGTGCCAGCAACACCCGCGGCGGGCAAGCAGATACGCAGTATTTT
V: TRBV11-3
J: TRBJ2-3
size: few
D: -

CDR3: CASTPGGRGVYNEQFF
DNA: TGTGCCAGCACCCCAGGAGGGCGGGGCGTCTACAATGAGCAGTTCTTC
V: TRBV9
J: TRBJ2-1
size: -
D: -

CDR3: CASSLGSSGGARYEQFF
DNA: TGTGCCAGCAGCTTAGGCTCTAGCGGGGGGGCCAGGTATGAGCAGTTCTTC
V: TRBV7-5
J: TRBJ2-1
size: few
D: -

CDR3: CASSPGTGEGEQYF
DNA: TGTGCCAGCTCCCCAGGGACAGGCGAGGGCGAGCAGTACTTC
V: TRBV18
J: TRBJ2-7
size: -
D: TRBD1

CDR3: CASSQDGSYEQYF
DNA: TGCGCCAGCAGCCAAGACGGTTCCTACGAGCAGTACTTC
V: TRBV1
J: TRBJ2-7
size: medium-sized
D: -

CDR3: CASSRLVNQPQHF
DNA: TGTGCCAGCAGTCGGTTGGTCAATCAGCCCCAGCATTTT
V: TRBV9
J: TRBJ1-5
size: -
D: -

CDR3: CASTPRITGVSNQPQHF
DNA: TGTGCCTCCACCCCTCGAATAACAGGGGTTAGCAATCAGCCCCAGCATTTT
V: TRBV28
J: TRBJ1-5
size: few
D: TRBD1

CDR3: CASSPDGGEQYF
DNA: TGTGCCAGCTCACCAGATGGGGGGGAGCAGTACTTC
V: TRBV18
J: TRBJ2-7
size: -
D: -

CDR3: CASGLGPGSYEQYF
DNA: TGTGCCAGCGGACTCGGCCCAGGATCCTACGAGCAGTACTTC
V: TRBV6-8
J: TRBJ2-7
size: medium-sized
D: -

CDR3: CASSFALAGGPSSSYNEQFF
DNA: TGTGCCAGCAGTTTTGCGCTAGCGGGGGGCCCCTCGAGCTCCTACAATGAGCAGTTCTTC
V: TRBV28
J: TRBJ2-1
size: -
D: TRBD2

CDR3: CASSLRDGVTGELFF
DNA: TGTGCCAGCAGTTTAAGGGACGGAGTCACCGGGGAGCTGTTTTTT
V: TRBV6-8
J: TRBJ2-2
size: -
D: -

CDR3: CASSGLAKNIQYF
DNA: TGTGCCAGCAGTGGACTAGCCAAAAACATTCAGTACTTC
V: TRBV6-8
J: TRBJ2-4
size: -
D: -

CDR3: CASSYSYGLATEAFF
DNA: TGTGCCAGCAGTTACTCGTACGGGCTGGCGACTGAAGCTTTCTTT
V: TRBV6-8
J: TRBJ1-1
size: -
D: -

CDR3: CASSSLGGQGNTGELFF
DNA: TGCGCCAGCAGCTCCTTGGGGGGACAGGGAAACACCGGGGAGCTGTTTTTT
V: TRBV5-1
J: TRBJ2-2
size: medium-sized
D: TRBD1

CDR3: CAWSLMGTAFYGYTF
DNA: TGTGCCTGGAGTTTAATGGGGACAGCCTTTTATGGCTACACCTTC
V: TRBV30
J: TRBJ1-2
size: once
D: TRBD1

CDR3: CASSYQGLGQETQYF
DNA: TGTGCCAGCAGTTACCAAGGGCTAGGGCAAGAGACCCAGTACTTC
V: TRBV6-8
J: TRBJ2-5
size: few
D: -

CDR3: CASSTILNTEAFF
DNA: TGTGCCAGTAGCACCATTTTGAACACTGAAGCTTTCTTT
V: TRBV19
J: TRBJ1-1
size: few
D: -

CDR3: CASSTVPGQGAGNQPQHF
DNA: TGCGCCAGCAGCACAGTCCCGGGACAGGGGGCAGGCAATCAGCCCCAGCATTTT
V: TRBV5-1
J: TRBJ1-5
size: -
D: TRBD1

CDR3: CASSLIGGAGGNQPQHF
DNA: TGTGCCAGCAGTTTGATTGGGGGGGCTGGCGGCAATCAGCCCCAGCATTTT
V: TRBV28
J: TRBJ1-5
size: -
D: -

CDR3: CASSGPGTGNEKLFF
DNA: TGCGCCAGCAGCGGACCCGGGACAGGCAATGAAAAACTGTTTTTT
V: TRBV5-1
J: TRBJ1-4
size: -
D: TRBD1

CDR3: CASSYSNEGNYGYTF
DNA: TGTGCCAGCAGTTACTCAAATGAAGGGAACTATGGCTACACCTTC
V: TRBV6-7
J: TRBJ1-2
size: few
D: -

CDR3: CASSQDRAGNEKLFF
DNA: TGTGCCAGCAGCCAGGACAGGGCTGGTAATGAAAAACTGTTTTTT
V: TRBV11-3
J: TRBJ1-4
size: few
D: TRBD1

CDR3: CATSRDVRAYEQYF
DNA: TGTGCCACCAGCAGAGATGTACGGGCCTACGAGCAGTACTTC
V: TRBV15
J: TRBJ2-7
size: large
D: -